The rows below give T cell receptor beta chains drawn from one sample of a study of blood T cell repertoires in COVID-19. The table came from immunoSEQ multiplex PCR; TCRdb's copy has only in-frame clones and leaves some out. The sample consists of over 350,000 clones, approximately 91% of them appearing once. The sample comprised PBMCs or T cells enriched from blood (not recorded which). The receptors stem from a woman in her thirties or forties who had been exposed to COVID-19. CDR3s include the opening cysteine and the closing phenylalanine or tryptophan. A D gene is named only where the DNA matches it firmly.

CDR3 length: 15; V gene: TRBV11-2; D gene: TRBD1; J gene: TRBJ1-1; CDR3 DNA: TGTGCCAGCAGCTGGCAGGGGGAGGTGAACACTGAAGCTTTCTTT; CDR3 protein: CASSWQGEVNTEAFF
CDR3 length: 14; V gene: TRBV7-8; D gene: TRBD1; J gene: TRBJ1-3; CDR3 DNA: TGTGCCAGCAGCAAGACAGGGGCTGGAAACACCATATATTTT; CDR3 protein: CASSKTGAGNTIYF
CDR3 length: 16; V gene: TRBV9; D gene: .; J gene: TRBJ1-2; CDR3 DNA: TGTGCCAGCAGCCAAGGTGGAGGCCAGCTCCTCTATGGCTACACCTTC; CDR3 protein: CASSQGGGQLLYGYTF
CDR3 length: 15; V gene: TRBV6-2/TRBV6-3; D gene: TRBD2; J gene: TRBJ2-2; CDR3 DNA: TGTGCCAGCAGTCGACTAGCGGGAGCTAACGGGGAGCTGTTTTTT; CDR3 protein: CASSRLAGANGELFF
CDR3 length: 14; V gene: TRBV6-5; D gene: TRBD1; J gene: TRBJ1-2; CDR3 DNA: TGTGCCAGCACCCTCGGACAGGGGGCGGTTGGCTACACCTTC; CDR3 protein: CASTLGQGAVGYTF
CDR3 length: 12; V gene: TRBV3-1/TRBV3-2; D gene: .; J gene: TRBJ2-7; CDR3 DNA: TGTGCCAGCAGCCGTCAGGGTACAGTCAGGTACTTC; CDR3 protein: CASSRQGTVRYF
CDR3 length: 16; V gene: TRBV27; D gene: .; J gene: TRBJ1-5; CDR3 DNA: TGTGCCAGCTCAGGGGCAGGGGTATGGGACAATCAGCCCCAGCATTTT; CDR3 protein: CASSGAGVWDNQPQHF
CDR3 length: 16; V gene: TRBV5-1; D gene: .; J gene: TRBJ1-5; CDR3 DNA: TGCGCCAGCAGCCCAACCCCCGGCCGCGGGGATCAGCCCCAGCATTTT; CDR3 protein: CASSPTPGRGDQPQHF
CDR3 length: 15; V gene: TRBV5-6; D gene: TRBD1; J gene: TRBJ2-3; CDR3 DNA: TGTGCCAGCAGCTTGACAGGGGGTGACACAGATACGCAGTATTTT; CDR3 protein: CASSLTGGDTDTQYF
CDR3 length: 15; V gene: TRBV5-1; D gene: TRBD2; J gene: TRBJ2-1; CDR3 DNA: TGCGCCAGCAGCTATCGGACTAGCGGGGACAATGAGCAGTTCTTC; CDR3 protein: CASSYRTSGDNEQFF
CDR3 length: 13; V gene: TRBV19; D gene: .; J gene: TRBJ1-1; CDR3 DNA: TGTGCCAGTAGTAGGGGGGGTAGGACTGAAGCTTTCTTT; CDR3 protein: CASSRGGRTEAFF
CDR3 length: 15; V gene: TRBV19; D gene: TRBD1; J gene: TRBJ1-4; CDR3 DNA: TGTGCCAGTACCCCCCTCGGACAGGGAGGTGAAAAACTGTTTTTT; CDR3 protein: CASTPLGQGGEKLFF
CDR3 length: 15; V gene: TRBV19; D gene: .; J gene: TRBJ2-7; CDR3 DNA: TGTGCCAGTAGTTCGACGGAAGGAGGGAGGTACGAGCAGTACTTC; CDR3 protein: CASSSTEGGRYEQYF
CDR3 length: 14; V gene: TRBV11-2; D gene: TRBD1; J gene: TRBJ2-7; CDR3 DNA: TGTGCCAGCAGCTTAGGGACAGGGGTGCGGGAGCAGTACTTC; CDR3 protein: CASSLGTGVREQYF
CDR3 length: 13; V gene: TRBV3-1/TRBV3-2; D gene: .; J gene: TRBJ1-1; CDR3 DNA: TGTGCCAGCAGCCTTGGCAGGGGCACTGAAGCTTTCTTT; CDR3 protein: CASSLGRGTEAFF
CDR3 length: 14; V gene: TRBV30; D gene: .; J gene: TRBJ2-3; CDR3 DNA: TGTGCCTGGATGTCAGGGCTGCTCACAGATACGCAGTATTTT; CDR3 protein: CAWMSGLLTDTQYF
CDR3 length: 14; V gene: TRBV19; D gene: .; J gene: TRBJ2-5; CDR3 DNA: TGTGCCAGTAACTTCGGGATCTACCAAGAGACCCAGTACTTC; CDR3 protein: CASNFGIYQETQYF
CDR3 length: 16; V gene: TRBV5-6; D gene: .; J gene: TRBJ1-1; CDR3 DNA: TGTGCCAGCAGCTTGGTCTCCTCCGGTTCCTTCGCAGCGGCTTTCTTT; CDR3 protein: CASSLVSSGSFAAAFF
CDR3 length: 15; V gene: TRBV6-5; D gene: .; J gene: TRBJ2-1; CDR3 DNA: TGTGCCAGCAGTTACTCGCGGCCTTTAGGCAATGAGCAGTTCTTC; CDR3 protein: CASSYSRPLGNEQFF
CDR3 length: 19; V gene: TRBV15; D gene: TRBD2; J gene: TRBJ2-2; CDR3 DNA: TGTGCCACCAGCAGATCCTGGACTAGCGGGAGGGACCTGGACGGGGAGCTGTTTTTT; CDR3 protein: CATSRSWTSGRDLDGELFF
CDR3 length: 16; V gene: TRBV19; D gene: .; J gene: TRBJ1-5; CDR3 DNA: TGTGCCAGTAGTATAGGGCGGGGGGCAAGCAATCAGCCCCAGCATTTT; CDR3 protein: CASSIGRGASNQPQHF
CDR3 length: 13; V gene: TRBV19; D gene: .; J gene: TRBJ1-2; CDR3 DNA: TGTGCCAGTACACTGCCAGGCTCGCGTGGCTACACCTTC; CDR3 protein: CASTLPGSRGYTF
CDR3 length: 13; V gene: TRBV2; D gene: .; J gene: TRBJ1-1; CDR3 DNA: TGTGCCAGCAGTCCCCGGCGAGGCACTGAAGCTTTCTTT; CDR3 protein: CASSPRRGTEAFF
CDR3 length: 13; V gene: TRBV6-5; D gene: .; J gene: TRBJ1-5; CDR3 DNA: TGTGCCAGCAGTTCGTTCAGGAATCAGCCCCAGCATTTT; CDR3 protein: CASSSFRNQPQHF
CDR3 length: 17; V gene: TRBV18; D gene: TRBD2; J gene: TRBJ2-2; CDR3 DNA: TGTGCCAGCTCACCTCTCACCGGGACTAGCTATGCCGGGGAGCTGTTTTTT; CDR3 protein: CASSPLTGTSYAGELFF
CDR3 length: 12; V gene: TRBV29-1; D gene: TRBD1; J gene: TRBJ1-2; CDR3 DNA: TGCAGCGTGGTGGGGACAGATGGTGGCTACACCTTC; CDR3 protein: CSVVGTDGGYTF
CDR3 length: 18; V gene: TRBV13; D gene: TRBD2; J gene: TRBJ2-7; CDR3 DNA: TGTGCCAGCAGCTTAAGACCCCATCCTAGCGGGCCTACCTACGAGCAGTACTTC; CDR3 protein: CASSLRPHPSGPTYEQYF
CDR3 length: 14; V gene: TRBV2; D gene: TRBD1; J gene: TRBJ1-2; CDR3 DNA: TGTGCCAGCAGGGGCGGACAGGGAGGCTATGGCTACACCTTC; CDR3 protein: CASRGGQGGYGYTF